This TCR beta chain was found in a study of T cell responses to AZD1222 COVID-19 vaccine. Overall study results and limits: Among the donors, most were white British and more were female, and clonal diversity was possibly underestimated. All repertoire sampling was performed exclusively after the peak T cell response. Two AZD1222 doses significantly raised spike-specific TCR breadth and depth over controls. Baseline seropositivity characterized only six or seven AZD1222 recipients.

Germline assignment: CDR1 LGHNA and CDR2 YNFKEQ. The CDR3 runs 15 residues. The V end was cut by 0 bases, the J end by 0 bases, with 9 bases between. Data came from immunoSEQ multiplex PCR; TCRdb stores just in-frame clones and leaves some out. The sample has about 84,000 clones, 85% to 90% seen once. A note on this clone: Its matching antigen is unknown.

The TCR comes from an adult in good health. The V gene is TRBV4-2, the J gene TRBJ2-7, with D perhaps matching TRBD2 (5 bases). The sample consisted of peripheral blood, taken on day 0 of AZD1222 vaccination. CDR3 sequence: CASSQEGENSYEQYF. Here the CDR3 DNA reads TGTGCCAGCAGCCAAGAGGGAGAGAACTCCTACGAGCAGTACTTC.